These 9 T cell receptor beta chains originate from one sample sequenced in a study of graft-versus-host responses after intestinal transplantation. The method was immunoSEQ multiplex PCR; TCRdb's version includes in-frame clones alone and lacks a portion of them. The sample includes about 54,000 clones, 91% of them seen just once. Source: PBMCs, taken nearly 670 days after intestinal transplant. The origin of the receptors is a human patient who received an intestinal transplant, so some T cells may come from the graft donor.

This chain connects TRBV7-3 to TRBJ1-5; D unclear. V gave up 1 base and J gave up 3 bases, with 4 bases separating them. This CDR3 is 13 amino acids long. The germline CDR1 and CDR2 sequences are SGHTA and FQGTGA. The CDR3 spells CASSLSTNQPQHF. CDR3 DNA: TGTGCCAGCAGCTTAAGCACCAATCAGCCCCAGCATTTT.

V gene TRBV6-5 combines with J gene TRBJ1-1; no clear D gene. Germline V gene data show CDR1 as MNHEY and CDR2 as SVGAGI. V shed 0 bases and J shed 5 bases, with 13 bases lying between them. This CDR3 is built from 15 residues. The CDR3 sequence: CASSYSKRVGTEAFF. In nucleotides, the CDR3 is TGTGCCAGCAGTTACTCGAAGCGGGTAGGGACTGAAGCTTTCTTT.

Here the CDR3 reads CASSPRGRDTEAFF. CDR3 coding DNA: TGTGCCAGCAGCCCCAGGGGCCGGGACACTGAAGCTTTCTTT. The chain joins TRBV5-6 to TRBJ1-1; D may be TRBD1 (6 bases). V lost 4 bases, J lost 3 bases, and 13 bases lay in between. Looked up from germline, CDR1 is SGHDT and CDR2 is YYEEEE. This CDR3 comprises 14 residues.

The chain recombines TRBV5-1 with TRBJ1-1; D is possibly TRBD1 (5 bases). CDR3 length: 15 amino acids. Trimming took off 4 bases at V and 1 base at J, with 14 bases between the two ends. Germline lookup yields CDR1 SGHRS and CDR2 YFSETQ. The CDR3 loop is CASSPTVDRNTEAFF. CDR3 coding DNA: TGCGCCAGCAGCCCCACCGTAGACAGGAACACTGAAGCTTTCTTT.

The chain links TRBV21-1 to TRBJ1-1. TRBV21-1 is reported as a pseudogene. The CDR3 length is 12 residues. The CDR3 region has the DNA TGTGCCCCCACCGGTGGGGGCACTGAAGCTTTCTTT. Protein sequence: CAPTGGGTEAFF.

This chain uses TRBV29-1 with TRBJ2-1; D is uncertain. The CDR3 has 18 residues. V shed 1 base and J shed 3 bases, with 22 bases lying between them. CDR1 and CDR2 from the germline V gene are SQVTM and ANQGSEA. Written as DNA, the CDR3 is TGCAGCGTTGAAGGGGCACAGCAATCCTATCTGTTCTACAATGAGCAGTTCTTC. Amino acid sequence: CSVEGAQQSYLFYNEQFF.

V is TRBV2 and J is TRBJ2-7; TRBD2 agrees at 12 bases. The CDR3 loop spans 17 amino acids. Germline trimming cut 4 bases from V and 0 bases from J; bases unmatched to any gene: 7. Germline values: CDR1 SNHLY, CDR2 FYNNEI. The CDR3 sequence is CASSALLAGGLSYEQYF. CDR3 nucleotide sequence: TGTGCCAGCAGTGCACTACTAGCGGGGGGCCTCTCCTACGAGCAGTACTTC.

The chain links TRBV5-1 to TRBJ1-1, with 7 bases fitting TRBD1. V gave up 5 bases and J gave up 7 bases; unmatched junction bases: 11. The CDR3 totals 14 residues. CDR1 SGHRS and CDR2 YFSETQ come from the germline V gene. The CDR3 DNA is TGCGCCAGCAGTTACGCCGGGACAGCGATTGAAGCTTTCTTT. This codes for CASSYAGTAIEAFF.

CDR3 sequence reads: CASSFLDRESSPLHF. The DNA of the CDR3 is TGTGCCAGCAGTTTCCTGGACAGGGAAAGTTCACCCCTCCACTTT. The chain is built from TRBV27 and TRBJ1-6; TRBD1 aligns across 8 bases. CDR3 length: 15 amino acids. The V and J ends lost 3 bases and 9 bases, in that order; junction bases with no gene match: 7. Germline V gene sequence: CDR1 MNHEY, CDR2 SMNVEV (reference sequence).